Below are 11 T cell receptor beta chains sequenced from a single sample in a study of blood T cell repertoires in COVID-19. Here immunoSEQ multiplex PCR was the method, and the copy in TCRdb shows in-frame clones only, minus some. The table includes 200,000 to 300,000 clones, about nine tenths detected once. Sequenced: peripheral blood. These receptor sequences come from a woman aged 40 to 50 who had recovered from COVID-19.

V gene TRBV4-3 combines with J gene TRBJ1-2, with D possibly matching TRBD1 (6 bases). Germline CDR1 is LGHNA and CDR2 is YSLEER. Trimming pared 4 bases from V and 5 bases from J, leaving 17 bases between. This CDR3 contains 15 residues. The CDR3 DNA reads as TGCGCCAGCAGCCCAATACAGGGTGATAGTTATGGCTACACCTTC. It yields the protein CASSPIQGDSYGYTF.

The rearrangement joins TRBV7-9 to TRBJ1-1; maybe TRBD1 (6 bases). The V gene lost 2 bases and the J gene lost 5 bases, with 18 bases spanning the gap. The CDR3 runs to 16 residues. CDR1 is SEHNR, CDR2 FQNEAQ, per germline (reference sequence). CDR3 protein: CASSLNRGAMRTEAFF. CDR3 sequence (DNA): TGTGCCAGCAGCTTAAACCGGGGGGCTATGAGAACTGAAGCTTTCTTT.

This clone was counted at least ten times. This chain links TRBV7-9 with TRBJ2-1; possibly TRBD2 for D (6 bases). This CDR3 contains 16 residues. Germline CDR1 SEHNR, CDR2 FQNEAQ (reference sequence). V lost 6 bases, J lost 1 base, and 16 bases lay in between. CDR3 in DNA: TGTGCCAGCAGTTTTCAACGGGGAGGATCCTACAATGAGCAGTTCTTC. Its translation is CASSFQRGGSYNEQFF.

The chain is built from TRBV11-2 and TRBJ2-7; 11 bases line up with TRBD1. The J segment lost 3 bases and the V segment lost 4 bases, leaving 5 bases of the junction unmatched. Germline lookup yields CDR1 SGHAT and CDR2 FQNNGV. The CDR3 extends over 15 amino acids. CDR3 sequence (DNA): TGTGCCAGCAGCTCCCGGGACAGGGGGAACTACGAGCAGTACTTC. Translating gives CASSSRDRGNYEQYF.

The chain couples TRBV5-1 to TRBJ2-1, with 9 nucleotides matching TRBD2. Looked up from germline, CDR1 is SGHRS and CDR2 is YFSETQ. V shed 0 bases, J shed 8 bases, and the junction held 9 bases outside the gene matches. The CDR3 is 16 amino acids. CDR3 region: CASSLVLAGSGDEQFF. The CDR3, as DNA: TGCGCCAGCAGCTTGGTGCTAGCGGGATCCGGGGATGAGCAGTTCTTC. The variable domain in full, with the rest retrieved from reference TRBV5-1 and TRBJ2-1, is KAGVTQTPRYLIKTRGQQVTLSCSPISGHRSVSWYQQTPGQGLQFLFEYFSETQRNKGNFPGRFSGRQFSNSRSEMNVSTLELGDSALYLCASSLVLAGSGDEQFFGPGTRLTVL.

The V and J genes are TRBV4-1 and TRBJ2-3; 9 bases fit TRBD2. CDR1 is MGHRA, CDR2 YSYEKL, per germline. J gave up 1 base and V 6 bases, and 11 bases lay outside the gene matches. The CDR3 is 17 amino acids. CDR3 nucleotide sequence: TGCGCCAGCAGGCACCTGGAGCGGACTAGCGGCACAGATACGCAGTATTTT. Protein product: CASRHLERTSGTDTQYF.

The V and J genes are TRBV19 and TRBJ2-3, with D uncertain. The CDR3 is 14 amino acids. The V gene's germline CDR1 is LNHDA and CDR2 SQIVND (reference sequence). The V end lost 5 bases, the J end lost 2 bases, and 11 bases lay between the germline ends. The CDR3, as DNA: TGTGCCAGTAGTTTACAGATATTCACAGATACGCAGTATTTT. It specifies CASSLQIFTDTQYF.

This rearrangement joins TRBV10-2 to TRBJ2-5, with 8 bases aligning to TRBD2. CDR1 and CDR2 (germline): WSHSY, SAAADI. The CDR3 runs to 16 residues. Losses at the gene ends were 6 bases for V and 5 bases for J; bases not matched to a gene: 14. CDR3 region: CASRARRAGAGETQYF. The CDR3 DNA sequence: TGCGCCAGCAGAGCCCGAAGAGCGGGGGCCGGGGAGACCCAGTACTTC.

V is TRBV7-2 and J is TRBJ1-1, with D maybe TRBD1 (6 bases). The CDR3 extends over 14 amino acids. Germline CDR1 is SGHTA and CDR2 is FQGNSA. Deletions cut 7 bases from V and 1 base from J, with 13 bases between. CDR3 DNA: TGTGCCAGCAAACCGGGACACCAGAACACTGAAGCTTTCTTT. Translating gives CASKPGHQNTEAFF.

This chain connects TRBV27 to TRBJ2-3, with D maybe TRBD1 (6 bases). CDR1 is MNHEY and CDR2 is SMNVEV in the germline V gene (reference sequence). The CDR3 extends over 16 amino acids. Between the trimmed V and J ends, which lost 2 bases and 0 bases, there was a span of 12 bases. The CDR3 sequence is CASSLIRTESTDTQYF. As DNA, the CDR3 is TGTGCCAGCAGTTTAATAAGGACAGAGAGCACAGATACGCAGTATTTT.

Notes on this clone: The same CDR3 can be traced to other DNA sequences in this sample. The chain combines TRBV9 with TRBJ1-2; 9 bases align to TRBD1. CDR1 is SGDLS and CDR2 is YYNGEE in the germline V gene. V shed 0 bases, J shed 5 bases, and the junction held 2 bases outside the gene matches. This CDR3 is built from 14 residues. CDR3 sequence reads: CASSVGGTGYGYTF. CDR3 nucleotides: TGTGCCAGCAGCGTAGGAGGGACAGGGTATGGCTACACCTTC.